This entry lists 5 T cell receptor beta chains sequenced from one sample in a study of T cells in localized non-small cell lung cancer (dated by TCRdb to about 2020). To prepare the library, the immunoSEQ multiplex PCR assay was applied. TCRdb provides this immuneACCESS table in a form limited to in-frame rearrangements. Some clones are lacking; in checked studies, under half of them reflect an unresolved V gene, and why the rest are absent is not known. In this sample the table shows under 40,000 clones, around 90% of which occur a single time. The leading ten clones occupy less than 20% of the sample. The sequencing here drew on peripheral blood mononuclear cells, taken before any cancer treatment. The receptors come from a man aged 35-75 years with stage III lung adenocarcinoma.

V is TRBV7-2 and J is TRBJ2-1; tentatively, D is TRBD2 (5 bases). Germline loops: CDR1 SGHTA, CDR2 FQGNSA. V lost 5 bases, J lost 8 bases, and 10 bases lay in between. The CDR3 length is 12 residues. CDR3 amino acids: CASSRYGDEQFF. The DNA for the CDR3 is TGTGCCAGCAGCCGATACGGGGATGAGCAGTTCTTC.

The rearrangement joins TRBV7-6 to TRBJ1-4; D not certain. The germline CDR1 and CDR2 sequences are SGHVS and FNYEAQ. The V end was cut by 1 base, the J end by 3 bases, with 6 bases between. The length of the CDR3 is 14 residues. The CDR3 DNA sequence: TGTGCCAGCAGCTTAGTTCAGTCTAATGAAAAACTGTTTTTT. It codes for CASSLVQSNEKLFF.

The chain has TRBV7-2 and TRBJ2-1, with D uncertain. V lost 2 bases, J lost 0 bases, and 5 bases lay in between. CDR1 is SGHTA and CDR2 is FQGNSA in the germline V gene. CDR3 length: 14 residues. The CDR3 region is CASSLLTSYNEQFF. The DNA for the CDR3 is TGTGCCAGCAGCTTATTAACCTCCTACAATGAGCAGTTCTTC.

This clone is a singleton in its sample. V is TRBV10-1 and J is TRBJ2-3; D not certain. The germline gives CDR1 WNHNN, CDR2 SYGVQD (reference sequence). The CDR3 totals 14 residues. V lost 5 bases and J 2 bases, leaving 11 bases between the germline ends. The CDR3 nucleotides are TGCGCCAGCAGTCTAGGGCGGAACACAGATACGCAGTATTTT. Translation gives CASSLGRNTDTQYF.

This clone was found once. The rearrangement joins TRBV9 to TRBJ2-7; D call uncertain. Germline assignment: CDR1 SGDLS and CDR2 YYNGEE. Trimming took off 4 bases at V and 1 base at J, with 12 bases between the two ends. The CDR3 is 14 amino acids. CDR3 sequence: CASSPRTVSYEQYF. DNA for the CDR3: TGTGCCAGCAGCCCCCGGACGGTATCCTACGAGCAGTACTTC.